Each of the 12 T cell receptor beta chains below was sequenced from the same sample in a study of blood T cell repertoires in COVID-19. Clones were read by immunoSEQ multiplex PCR, and TCRdb kept only the in-frame ones, dropping some. The table includes about 85,000 clones, around 85% detected once. The sample was peripheral blood. These receptors came from a man aged 55 to 69 with acute or convalescent COVID-19.

This clone was seen just once. CDR3 DNA: TGCGCCAGCAGCTTGGATGGACAGGTCAATCAGCCCCAGCATTTT. Amino acids: CASSLDGQVNQPQHF. This chain links TRBV5-1 with TRBJ1-5; TRBD1 matches at 7 bases. Per the germline V gene, CDR1 is SGHRS and CDR2 is YFSETQ. Unmatched junction bases numbered 3, after V lost 0 bases and J lost 3 bases. The CDR3 length is 15 residues.

This clone was seen a few times. The V call is TRBV6-6, the J call TRBJ1-5; D remains unclear. CDR3 length equals 13 residues. The V gene's germline CDR1 is MNHNY and CDR2 SVGAGI (reference sequence). Trimming removed 4 bases at V and 7 bases at J, with 11 bases between. For the CDR3, the DNA is TGTGCCAGCAGTTCACACATCGTCCAGCCCCAGCATTTT. Amino acids: CASSSHIVQPQHF.

The rearrangement uses TRBV5-4 and TRBJ2-5, with 7 positions matching TRBD1. The germline gives CDR1 SGHNT, CDR2 YYREEE (reference sequence). Trimming took 2 bases from V and 4 from J; bases not matched to a gene: 11. This CDR3 spans 16 amino acids. The CDR3 reads CASSLISRGTRETQYF. CDR3 DNA: TGTGCCAGCAGCTTAATCTCCAGGGGGACCCGAGAGACCCAGTACTTC.

The rearrangement joins TRBV25-1 to TRBJ1-2; 12 bases are a match to TRBD1. From germline, CDR1 is MGHDK and CDR2 SYGVNS. Trimming at V came to 3 bases and at J to 7 bases, leaving 6 bases not matched to a gene. The CDR3 has 15 residues. The CDR3, as DNA: TGTGCCAGCAGTGACCCGGGACAGGGGGCCGGTGGCTACACCTTC. Its protein is CASSDPGQGAGGYTF.

The genes are TRBV12-5 and TRBJ2-1; TRBD2 matches at 10 bases. The CDR3 runs to 17 residues. V shed 4 bases, J shed 3 bases, and the junction held 9 bases outside the gene matches. CDR1 and CDR2 (germline): LGHNT, FRNRAP. The CDR3 here is CASGSSLAGGLYNEQFF. Written as DNA, the CDR3 is TGTGCTAGTGGTTCCTCTTTAGCGGGGGGCCTCTACAATGAGCAGTTCTTC.

The J gene is TRBJ2-1, the V gene TRBV3-1 (or the pseudogene TRBV3-2), with D possibly TRBD1 on 6 matching bases. V was pared by 2 bases and J by 8 bases, with 19 bases between. CDR3 length: 16 amino acids. CDR1 is LGHDT and CDR2 is YNNKEL in the germline V gene (reference sequence). The CDR3 DNA sequence: TGTGCCAGCAGCCAAAGCCGGGACACCACTAGGGATGAGCAGTTCTTC. Amino acid sequence: CASSQSRDTTRDEQFF.

This chain uses TRBV5-5 with TRBJ1-2; 12 nucleotides line up with TRBD1. The CDR3 loop spans 14 amino acids. V was clipped by 2 bases and J by 6 bases; unmatched bases: 2. From germline, CDR1 is SGHKS and CDR2 YYEKEE (reference sequence). CDR3 sequence (DNA): TGTGCCAGCAGCTTTGGGACAGGGGGCAATGGCTACACCTTC. This codes for CASSFGTGGNGYTF.

The chain joins TRBV12-3 or TRBV12-4 to TRBJ1-2; 7 bases line up with TRBD1. The CDR3 covers 13 residues. V lost 6 bases, J lost 5 bases, and 6 bases stayed unmatched. The CDR3 DNA follows: TGTGCCAGCAGCCTTCAGGGGGGATATGGCTACACCTTC. Amino acid sequence: CASSLQGGYGYTF.

The chain's CDR3 is CASSLRGTGSGYTF. CDR3 in DNA: TGTGCCAGCAGTTTAAGGGGTACCGGCAGCGGCTACACCTTC. The rearrangement joins TRBV27 to TRBJ1-2; possibly TRBD1 for D (5 bases). There are 14 residues in the CDR3. V was clipped by 2 bases and J by 8 bases, with 15 bases between them. Germline V gene sequence: CDR1 MNHEY, CDR2 SMNVEV (reference sequence).

The chain links TRBV7-2 to TRBJ1-5; D is ambiguous. The CDR3 covers 15 residues. Germline values: CDR1 SGHTA, CDR2 FQGNSA. The germline V and J ends were trimmed by 3 bases and 0 bases, with 9 bases remaining between them. CDR3 residues: CASSLEGFSNQPQHF. In DNA, the CDR3 is TGTGCCAGCAGCTTGGAGGGTTTTAGCAATCAGCCCCAGCATTTT.

The chain is built from TRBV29-1 and TRBJ1-2; 8 nucleotides align to TRBD1. Germline loops: CDR1 SQVTM, CDR2 ANQGSEA. The CDR3 sequence is 12 residues long. V dropped 6 bases and J dropped 6; count of bases not matched to a gene: 6. CDR3 in DNA: TGCAGCGTCCCGGACAGGGTAAATGGCTACACCTTC. Its translation is CSVPDRVNGYTF.

J is TRBJ1-2 and V is TRBV9, with a weak D call TRBD1 (6 bases). CDR1 SGDLS and CDR2 YYNGEE come from the germline V gene. Trimming stripped 3 bases from V and 0 bases from J, with 18 bases between. This CDR3 has 17 residues. CDR3 protein: CASSATPLDSPNYGYTF. The CDR3 DNA reads TGTGCCAGCAGCGCCACACCGCTGGACAGCCCTAACTATGGCTACACCTTC.